The 24 T cell receptor beta chains in this list originate from one sample, sequenced in a study of CD8 T cells in Susac syndrome. Random hexamers were used to reverse transcribe the RNA input (roughly 0.5 to 1 ug). TCRdb redid the calling of the immunoSEQ multiplex PCR reads with MiXCR, one entry per CDR3 protein. This sample carries 150,000 or so distinct CDR3 sequences, roughly 93% of them seen once, and the ten largest clones take 0.12% to 0.15%. Sequenced sample: CD4+ T cells from PBMCs. All receptors come from a human donor in good health.

The genes are TRBV14 and TRBJ1-3; D unclear. This CDR3 is built from 14 residues. Per germline, CDR1 SGHDN and CDR2 FVKESK. V lost 2 bases and J 0 bases, leaving 5 bases between the germline ends. The CDR3 loop reads CASSQSRSGNTIYF. In DNA form, the CDR3 reads TGTGCCAGCAGCCAATCACGCTCTGGAAACACCATATATTTT.

The V and J genes are TRBV11-2 and TRBJ2-1; D is possibly TRBD1 (7 bases). Germline V lookup: CDR1 SGHAT, CDR2 FQNNGV. The CDR3 loop spans 15 amino acids. Trimming shortened V by 4 bases and J by 8 bases, and 18 bases separated the two germline ends. CDR3 bases: TGTGCCAGCAGCTCCTTACGACAGGGAGGTTATGAGCAGTTCTTC. It translates to CASSSLRQGGYEQFF.

V is TRBV5-4 and J is TRBJ2-1; maybe TRBD2 (6 bases). Germline V gene lookup returns CDR1 SGHNT and CDR2 YYREEE (reference sequence). This CDR3 is built from 13 residues. V lost 5 bases, J lost 7 bases, and 13 bases lay in between. This CDR3 reads CASSKGGVNEQFF. In nucleotides, the CDR3 is TGTGCCAGCAGTAAGGGAGGAGTGAATGAGCAGTTCTTC.

The V call is TRBV6-1, the J call TRBJ2-4; tentative D call: TRBD1 (5 bases). Germline V gene lookup returns CDR1 MNHNS and CDR2 SASEGT. There are 15 residues in the CDR3. Trimming stripped 2 bases from V and 3 bases from J, with 11 bases between. CDR3 region: CASSEMGQGKNIQYF. The DNA of the CDR3 is TGTGCCAGCAGTGAAATGGGCCAGGGCAAAAACATTCAGTACTTC.

The chain employs TRBV29-1 and TRBJ1-5, with D tentatively TRBD1 (6 bases). Germline-derived CDR1 and CDR2 are SQVTM and ANQGSEA. The germline V and J ends were trimmed by 4 bases and 1 base, with 8 bases remaining between them. The CDR3 length is 13 residues. In DNA, the CDR3 is TGCAGCGTTGGGGGGGCGAGCAATCAGCCCCAGCATTTT. This codes for CSVGGASNQPQHF. Supplemented by reference TRBV29-1 and TRBJ1-5, the full variable domain reads SAVISQKPSRDICQRGTSLTIQCQVDSQVTMMFWYRQQPGQSLTLIATANQGSEATYESGFVIDKFPISRPNLTFSTLTVSNMSPEDSSIYLCSVGGASNQPQHFGDGTRLSIL.

V usage is TRBV7-2 and J usage is TRBJ2-2; no clear D gene. Trimming removed 1 base from V and 6 bases from J, with 6 bases in between. Germline CDR1 and CDR2: SGHTA and FQGNSA. CDR3 size: 13 residues. This CDR3 is CASSLGSAGELFF. CDR3 bases: TGTGCCAGCAGCTTAGGTAGTGCCGGGGAGCTGTTTTTT.

J is TRBJ1-4 and V is TRBV6-1; possibly TRBD1 for D (6 bases). This CDR3 has 16 amino acids. Trimming removed 6 bases from V and 7 bases from J, with 21 bases in between. Germline CDR1 is MNHNS and CDR2 is SASEGT. CDR3 protein: CASSPVGGGLSEKLFF. CDR3 bases: TGTGCCAGCAGCCCCGTCGGCGGGGGCTTGAGTGAAAAACTGTTTTTT.

The rearrangement links TRBV7-2 to TRBJ1-1; D ambiguous. This CDR3 has 13 amino acids. V lost 5 bases to trimming and J lost 4 bases, with 11 bases between them. Germline CDR1 reads SGHTA; CDR2 reads FQGNSA. For the CDR3, the DNA is TGTGCCAGCAGCGCCTCCCGGGCCACTGAAGCTTTCTTT. Its protein product is CASSASRATEAFF.

This sequence joins TRBV4-2 and TRBJ2-2, with D tentatively TRBD1 or TRBD2 (6 bases each). This CDR3 is built from 16 residues. CDR1 LGHNA and CDR2 YNFKEQ come from the germline V gene. V was trimmed by 7 bases and J by 4 bases, leaving 19 bases between them. Written as DNA, the CDR3 is TGTGCCAGCACCGGAGTGAGGGGGGCCGGCACCGGGGAGCTGTTTTTT. Translating gives CASTGVRGAGTGELFF.

This rearrangement joins TRBV11-3 to TRBJ2-2, with 8 bases aligning to TRBD1. CDR3 size: 15 residues. Germline V gene sequence: CDR1 SGHNT, CDR2 YENEEA. With 2 bases clipped from V and 7 bases from J, the junction kept 6 bases outside the gene matches. CDR3 bases: TGTGCCAGCAGCTTAAACACAGGGGGACACGGGGAGCTGTTTTTT. This translates into CASSLNTGGHGELFF.

The V and J genes are TRBV5-1 and TRBJ2-7; 9 bases align to TRBD2. This CDR3 comprises 15 residues. Looked up from germline, CDR1 is SGHRS and CDR2 is YFSETQ. Losses at the gene ends were 0 bases for V and 1 base for J; bases not matched to a gene: 2. CDR3 in DNA: TGCGCCAGCAGCTTGGGACTAGCGGAGTCCTACGAGCAGTACTTC. Residues: CASSLGLAESYEQYF.

The J gene is TRBJ2-5, the V gene TRBV4-1; D might be TRBD2 (6 bases). Germline V gene lookup returns CDR1 MGHRA and CDR2 YSYEKL. V was clipped by 2 bases and J by 9 bases, with 13 bases between them. The CDR3 is made up of 13 amino acids. In nucleotides, the CDR3 is TGCGCCAGCAGCCAACTCTACGGCGGGGCCCAGTACTTC. This encodes CASSQLYGGAQYF.

The chain couples TRBV2 to TRBJ1-2, with 7 bases that match TRBD1. CDR1 is SNHLY and CDR2 is FYNNEI in the germline V gene. CDR3 length equals 13 residues. Trimming removed 10 bases from V and 0 bases from J; junction bases left unmatched: 5. The CDR3 DNA follows: TGTGCCAAAGAGGGGGCCCCTAACTATGGCTACACCTTC. This codes for CAKEGAPNYGYTF.

The sample holds one count of this clonotype. The V and J genes are TRBV5-1 and TRBJ2-5, with D possibly matching TRBD1 (5 bases). The CDR3 totals 14 residues. V lost 0 bases, J lost 1 base, and 7 bases lay in between. From germline, CDR1 is SGHRS and CDR2 YFSETQ. The CDR3, as DNA: TGCGCCAGCAGCTTGGGACAGTTCCAAGAGACCCAGTACTTC. This translates into CASSLGQFQETQYF.

V gene TRBV6-5 combines with J gene TRBJ2-7; D is possibly TRBD1 (6 bases). CDR1 and CDR2 from the germline V gene are MNHEY and SVGAGI. With 2 bases removed from V and 2 bases from J, the gap between germline ends came to 10 bases. CDR3 length: 14 residues. The CDR3, as DNA: TGTGCCAGCAGTTACGGCCAGGGGACCTACGAGCAGTACTTC. Its translation: CASSYGQGTYEQYF.

This clonotype was detected once. The chain has TRBV20-1 and TRBJ2-1; 16 nucleotides agree with TRBD2. CDR3 size: 15 residues. Germline assignment: CDR1 DFQATT and CDR2 SNEGSKA (reference sequence). The CDR3 coding sequence is TGCACCCCGGGACTAGCGGGGGGGAATTTCAATGAGCAGTTCTTC. It encodes CTPGLAGGNFNEQFF.

The chain couples TRBV3-1 to TRBJ2-7, with 16 bases aligning to TRBD2. The CDR3 loop spans 17 amino acids. Germline V gives CDR1 LGHDT, CDR2 YNNKEL (reference sequence). The ends lost 6 bases at V and 6 bases at J; junction bases unmatched: 11. CDR3 sequence: CASSPRGTSGGAIEQYF. The CDR3 DNA sequence: TGTGCCAGCAGTCCCCGCGGGACTAGCGGGGGGGCGATCGAGCAGTACTTC.

The chain has TRBV12-3 or TRBV12-4 and TRBJ1-2; possible D gene TRBD1, 5 bases. This CDR3 has 14 amino acids. V shed 6 bases and J shed 3 bases, with 14 bases lying between them. DNA of the CDR3: TGTGCCAGCAGGGGATCTAGGGGCGACTATGGCTACACCTTC. Encoded protein: CASRGSRGDYGYTF.

The chain is built from TRBV7-9 and TRBJ2-5; TRBD2 is a possible D gene (6 bases). CDR1 is SEHNR and CDR2 is FQNEAQ in the germline V gene (reference sequence). The CDR3 contains 17 residues. V was shortened by 1 base and J by 4 bases, with 19 bases between the two germline ends. This CDR3 is CASSLGSSGSTGETQYF. As DNA, the CDR3 is TGTGCCAGCAGCTTAGGATCTTCCGGGAGCACTGGAGAGACCCAGTACTTC.

The chain has TRBV25-1 and TRBJ2-2; D is possibly TRBD2 (7 bases). Germline V CDR1 and CDR2: MGHDK, SYGVNS. The V gene lost 0 bases and the J gene lost 4 bases, with 15 bases spanning the gap. The CDR3 is 17 residues long. CDR3 in amino acids: CASSEYGGGPGTGELFF. The CDR3 DNA follows: TGTGCCAGCAGTGAATATGGGGGGGGGCCTGGCACCGGGGAGCTGTTTTTT.

The rearrangement uses TRBV10-3 and TRBJ1-1; TRBD1 matches 7 bases. With V trimmed by 7 bases and J by 4 bases, 6 bases remained unmatched. From germline, CDR1 is ENHRY and CDR2 SYGVKD. The CDR3 totals 13 residues. CDR3 nucleotide sequence: TGTGCCATCACCTCACAGGGGTCCACTGAAGCTTTCTTT. Translating it yields CAITSQGSTEAFF.

This chain uses TRBV2 with TRBJ1-2; 8 bases align to TRBD1. The CDR3 sequence is 13 residues long. Germline CDR1 and CDR2: SNHLY and FYNNEI. With 8 bases clipped from V and 2 bases from J, the junction kept 4 bases outside the gene matches. CDR3 coding DNA: TGTGCCAGCCGGACAGGGATGAACTATGGCTACACCTTC. Its translation: CASRTGMNYGYTF.

There are a few counts of this clonotype. The chain recombines TRBV10-3 with TRBJ1-1; D is undetermined. Germline CDR1 ENHRY, CDR2 SYGVKD. V lost 11 bases to trimming and J lost 1 base, with 8 bases between them. CDR3 size: 11 residues. The CDR3 DNA sequence: TGTGCCTCCAGAGGGAACACTGAAGCTTTCTTT. Translation: CASRGNTEAFF.

The chain uses TRBV20-1 and TRBJ2-7; D may correspond to TRBD1 or TRBD2 (5 bases each). The germline CDR1 and CDR2 sequences are DFQATT and SNEGSKA (reference sequence). This CDR3 is built from 13 residues. The V end was cut by 2 bases, the J end by 2 bases, with 10 bases between. The CDR3 bases are TGCAGTGCTAGAAGGGACGGACCCTACGAGCAGTACTTC. It is translated as CSARRDGPYEQYF.